This T cell receptor (beta chain) was sequenced during a study of shared clonotypes between healthy human individuals. Repertoires were generated with immunoSEQ multiplex PCR, while TCRdb's copy carries only in-frame clones and drops some. The repertoire holds roughly 2.2 million clones, with 85% to 95% as singletons. Germline lookup yields CDR1 SGHNT and CDR2 YENEEA. This CDR3 has 16 residues. V shed 4 bases and J 6 bases; nucleotides not matched to a gene: 11. Sequencing was carried out using naive CD4+ T cells from PBMCs. The subset here: CD45RA+ positively selected. The V call is TRBV11-3, the J call TRBJ2-2, with 7 positions matching TRBD2. This receptor was identified in a man between 18 and 29 years old in good health. Some clones in this sample may be carry-over from other donors' samples. Here the CDR3 reads CASSWSTGTNSGELFF. DNA for the CDR3: TGTGCCAGCAGCTGGTCAACCGGGACTAACTCCGGGGAGCTGTTTTTT.